These 18 T cell receptor beta chains originate from one sample sequenced in a study of shared clonotypes between healthy human individuals. The naive CD8 fraction comprised CD45RO-negative cells positively selected for CCR7 and excluded terminally differentiated effector memory CD45RA+ cells. Method: immunoSEQ multiplex PCR; TCRdb's copy keeps in-frame clones and lacks some. Of over 2,000,000 clones listed, 90% to 95% are singletons. Material for sequencing was naive CD8+ T cells from PBMCs. These receptors were obtained from a young man in good health. Some clones in this sample may be carry-over from other donors' samples.

The chain has TRBV5-3 and TRBJ2-7; D perhaps matches TRBD1 (5 bases). TRBV5-3 is identified as an open reading frame with a role that is uncertain. This CDR3 has 18 amino acids. V lost 0 bases and J lost 3, with 22 bases in between. CDR3 sequence (DNA): TGTGCCAGAAGCTTGGTGTCAGGGTTCGGGCAAATCTGCTACGAGCAGTACTTC. Translating gives CARSLVSGFGQICYEQYF.

V gene TRBV7-9 combines with J gene TRBJ1-2; no definite D call. The V end was cut by 1 base, the J end by 6 bases, with 15 bases between. Germline CDR1 reads SEHNR; CDR2 reads FQNEAQ (reference sequence). CDR3 size: 15 residues. This chain's CDR3 is CASSLVGGLIDGYTF. In DNA form, the CDR3 reads TGTGCCAGCAGCTTAGTTGGTGGATTAATCGATGGCTACACCTTC.

The CDR3 reads CASSEQGARDGYTF. The CDR3 DNA is TGTGCCAGCAGTGAACAGGGGGCAAGGGATGGCTACACCTTC. J is TRBJ1-2 and V is TRBV9; 9 bases fit TRBD1. CDR3 length: 14 residues. The germline V gene has CDR1 SGDLS and CDR2 YYNGEE. V was pared by 5 bases and J by 6 bases, with 8 bases of the junction left unmatched.

The rearrangement joins TRBV28 to TRBJ1-1; D perhaps matches TRBD1 (5 bases). CDR3 length: 15 residues. The V and J ends lost 8 bases and 5 bases respectively, with 21 bases between them. CDR1 MDHEN and CDR2 SYDVKM come from the germline V gene. The CDR3 DNA reads TGTGCCAGCTGTAATAAGAGGGGTCGCAGTACTGAAGCTTTCTTT. Protein product: CASCNKRGRSTEAFF. Together with reference TRBV28 and TRBJ1-1, the CDR3 gives the full variable domain: DVKVTQSSRYLVKRTGEKVFLECVQDMDHENMFWYRQDPGLGLRLIYFSYDVKMKEKGDIPEGYSVSREKKERFSLILESASTNQTSMYLCASCNKRGRSTEAFFGQGTRLTVV.

Of note for this clone: Sequence at one end of the junction differs from germline and may be a read error. V is TRBV27 and J is TRBJ1-5; TRBD1 might be the D (5 bases). This CDR3 region has 15 residues. CDR1 MNHEY and CDR2 SMNVEV come from the germline V gene (reference sequence). This chain's CDR3 is CASGFGGFSNQPQHF. In nucleotides, the CDR3 is TGTGCCAGCGGTTTCGGGGGGTTTAGCAATCAGCCCCAGCATTTT.

The V call is TRBV7-2, the J call TRBJ1-5, with 11 bases matching TRBD1. This CDR3 comprises 16 residues. V was pared by 4 bases and J by 6 bases, with 8 bases of the junction left unmatched. Germline CDR1 and CDR2: SGHTA and FQGNSA. The CDR3 nucleotides read TGTGCCAGCAGCTCGCGGACAGGGGGCGCGGGTCAGCCCCAGCATTTT. This codes for CASSSRTGGAGQPQHF.

In its sample, this clone was seen a few times. J is TRBJ1-1 and V is TRBV11-2; a possible D gene is TRBD1 (5 bases). V lost 5 bases and J 3 bases, leaving 10 bases between the germline ends. CDR1 is SGHAT, CDR2 FQNNGV, per germline. This CDR3 spans 13 amino acids. The CDR3 region has the DNA TGTGCCAGCAGCCCAGGGTGGGACACTGAAGCTTTCTTT. Its translation is CASSPGWDTEAFF.

In DNA form, the CDR3 reads TGTGCCAGCAGTTTGGTTGAGGGAGTTGGAGAGACCCAGTACTTC. It specifies CASSLVEGVGETQYF. The rearrangement joins TRBV28 to TRBJ2-5; a possible D gene is TRBD2 (5 bases). The CDR3 contains 15 residues. Trimming took 3 bases from V and 4 from J, leaving 15 bases between them. From germline, CDR1 is MDHEN and CDR2 SYDVKM.

V is TRBV7-9 and J is TRBJ1-6; TRBD1 matches at 9 bases. This CDR3 spans 15 amino acids. The J segment lost 10 bases and the V segment lost 5 bases, leaving 9 bases of the junction unmatched. Germline CDR1 reads SEHNR; CDR2 reads FQNEAQ (reference sequence). In DNA, the CDR3 is TGTGCCAGCAGCCGTAACCGGGACAGGGACTCACCCCTCCACTTT. Translation gives CASSRNRDRDSPLHF. The complete variable domain, with remaining parts taken from reference TRBV7-9 and TRBJ1-6, reads DTGVSQNPRHKITKRGQNVTFRCDPISEHNRLYWYRQTLGQGPEFLTYFQNEAQLEKSRLLSDRFSAERPKGSFSTLEIQRTEQGDSAMYLCASSRNRDRDSPLHFGNGTRLTVT.

The V call is TRBV28, the J call TRBJ2-1, with 11 bases aligning to TRBD2. The V gene's germline CDR1 is MDHEN and CDR2 SYDVKM. This CDR3 has 17 residues. Trimming cost V 4 bases and J 7 bases; bases outside gene matches: 12. CDR3 in amino acids: CASSSRGLAGPENEQFF. CDR3 nucleotides: TGTGCCAGCAGTTCGAGAGGACTAGCGGGCCCGGAGAATGAGCAGTTCTTC. Looking up the rest from reference TRBV28 and TRBJ2-1 gives the full variable domain: DVKVTQSSRYLVKRTGEKVFLECVQDMDHENMFWYRQDPGLGLRLIYFSYDVKMKEKGDIPEGYSVSREKKERFSLILESASTNQTSMYLCASSSRGLAGPENEQFFGPGTRLTVL.

This clone was detected once. V is TRBV30 and J is TRBJ2-5; 11 nucleotides line up with TRBD2. CDR1 is GTSNPN, CDR2 SVGIG, per germline (reference sequence). This CDR3 has 16 residues. V lost 8 bases to trimming and J lost 3 bases; unmatched junction nucleotides: 14. The CDR3 is CAPGLAGGSMEETQYF. CDR3 DNA sequence: TGTGCCCCCGGCCTAGCGGGAGGTTCAATGGAAGAGACCCAGTACTTC.

The rearrangement uses TRBV5-1 and TRBJ2-7; D not certain. CDR3 length equals 14 residues. The germline gives CDR1 SGHRS, CDR2 YFSETQ. Trimming removed 1 base at V and 4 bases at J, with 12 bases between. In nucleotides, the CDR3 is TGCGCCAGCAGCTTGTGGGTTCTCGGGTACGAGCAGTACTTC. It is translated as CASSLWVLGYEQYF.

The V gene is TRBV6-1, the J gene TRBJ2-7; maybe TRBD2 (5 bases). The germline CDR1 and CDR2 sequences are MNHNS and SASEGT. Trimming took 7 bases from V and 3 from J, leaving 16 bases between them. The CDR3 is made up of 14 amino acids. The CDR3, as DNA: TGTGCCAGCACTCCCAGAGTGGACTTCTACGAGCAGTACTTC. Translating gives CASTPRVDFYEQYF.

The chain links TRBV13 to TRBJ2-1, with TRBD2 matching over 8 bases. The CDR3 has 17 residues. Germline trimming cut 5 bases from V and 0 bases from J; bases unmatched to any gene: 9. In germline, CDR1 is PRHDT, CDR2 FYEKMQ (reference sequence). CDR3 residues: CASSTRLAPSSYNEQFF. DNA for the CDR3: TGTGCCAGCAGCACAAGACTAGCGCCGAGCTCCTACAATGAGCAGTTCTTC.

This chain uses TRBV6-1 with TRBJ1-2, with D unclear. The CDR3 loop spans 15 amino acids. From germline, CDR1 is MNHNS and CDR2 SASEGT. With 2 bases removed from V and 1 base from J, the gap between germline ends came to 11 bases. In DNA form, the CDR3 reads TGTGCCAGCAGTGAACCCTATTTTGTTAACTATGGCTACACCTTC. Amino acid sequence: CASSEPYFVNYGYTF.

This clone was observed once. The gene calls are TRBV7-2 and TRBJ1-5, with D possibly TRBD1 on 5 matching bases. Trimming removed 4 bases at V and 7 bases at J, with 20 bases between. The CDR3 covers 16 residues. Germline CDR1 SGHTA, CDR2 FQGNSA. The CDR3 bases are TGTGCCAGCAGCTCAGGGAAGGCAGGGTCGGGCCAGCCCCAGCATTTT. Residues: CASSSGKAGSGQPQHF.

The chain links TRBV4-2 to TRBJ1-4; D may be TRBD1 (6 bases). CDR1 and CDR2 from the germline V gene are LGHNA and YNFKEQ. This CDR3 spans 17 amino acids. V was clipped by 1 base and J by 2 bases, with 14 bases between them. The CDR3, as DNA: TGTGCCAGCAGCCAAGTAGGGGGTATTGCGACTAATGAAAAACTGTTTTTT. Protein: CASSQVGGIATNEKLFF.

The DNA of the CDR3 is TGTGCCAGCAGCTTAACCTTATTGACAGGGGAAGAGCAGTTCTTC. This sequence encodes CASSLTLLTGEEQFF. The gene calls are TRBV7-2 and TRBJ2-1; 8 nucleotides agree with TRBD1. This CDR3 comprises 15 residues. Germline V gene sequence: CDR1 SGHTA, CDR2 FQGNSA. V shed 2 bases, J shed 10 bases, and the junction held 10 bases outside the gene matches. Combining the CDR3 with reference TRBV7-2 and TRBJ2-1 gives the whole variable domain GAGVSQSPSNKVTEKGKDVELRCDPISGHTALYWYRQSLGQGLEFLIYFQGNSAPDKSGLPSDRFSAERTGGSVSTLTIQRTQQEDSAVYLCASSLTLLTGEEQFFGPGTRLTVL.